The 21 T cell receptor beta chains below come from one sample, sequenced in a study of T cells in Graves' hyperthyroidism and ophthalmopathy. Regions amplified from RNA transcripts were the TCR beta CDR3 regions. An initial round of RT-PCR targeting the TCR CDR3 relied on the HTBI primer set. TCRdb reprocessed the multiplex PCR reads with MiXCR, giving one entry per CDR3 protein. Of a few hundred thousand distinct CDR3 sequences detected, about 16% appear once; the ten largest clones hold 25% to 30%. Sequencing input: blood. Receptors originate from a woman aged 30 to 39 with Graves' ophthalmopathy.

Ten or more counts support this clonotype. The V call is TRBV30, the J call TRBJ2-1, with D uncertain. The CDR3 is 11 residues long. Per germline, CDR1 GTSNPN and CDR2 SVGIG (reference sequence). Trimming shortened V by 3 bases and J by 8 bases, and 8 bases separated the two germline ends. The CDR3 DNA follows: TGTGCCTGGAGCCCGAGTGATGAGCAGTTCTTC. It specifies CAWSPSDEQFF.

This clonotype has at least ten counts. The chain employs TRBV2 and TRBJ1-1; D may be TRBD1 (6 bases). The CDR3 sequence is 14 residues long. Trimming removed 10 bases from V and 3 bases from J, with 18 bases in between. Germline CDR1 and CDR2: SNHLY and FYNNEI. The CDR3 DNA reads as TGTGCCATACCACGGGGGCGCGAGGACACTGAAGCTTTCTTT. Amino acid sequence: CAIPRGREDTEAFF.

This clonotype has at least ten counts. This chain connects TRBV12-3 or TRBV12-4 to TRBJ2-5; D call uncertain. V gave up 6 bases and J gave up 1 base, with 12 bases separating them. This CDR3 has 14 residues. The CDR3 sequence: CASSQSVAQETQYF. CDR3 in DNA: TGTGCCAGCAGCCAAAGCGTCGCCCAAGAGACCCAGTACTTC.

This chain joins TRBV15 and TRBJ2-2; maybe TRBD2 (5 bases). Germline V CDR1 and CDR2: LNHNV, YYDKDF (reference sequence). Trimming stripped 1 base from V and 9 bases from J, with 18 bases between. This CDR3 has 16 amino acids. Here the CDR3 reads CATSRVGRVTTRELFF. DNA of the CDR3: TGTGCCACCAGCAGAGTAGGGCGGGTGACAACCCGGGAGCTGTTTTTT.

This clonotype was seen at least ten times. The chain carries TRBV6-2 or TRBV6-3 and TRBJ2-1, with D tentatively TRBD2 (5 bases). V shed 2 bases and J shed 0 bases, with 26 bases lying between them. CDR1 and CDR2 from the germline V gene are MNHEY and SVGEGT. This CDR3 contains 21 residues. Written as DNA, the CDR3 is TGTGCCAGCAGTTACGGTCCTACCTTTGGGTACACGGACTTCTCCTACAATGAGCAGTTCTTC. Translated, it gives CASSYGPTFGYTDFSYNEQFF.

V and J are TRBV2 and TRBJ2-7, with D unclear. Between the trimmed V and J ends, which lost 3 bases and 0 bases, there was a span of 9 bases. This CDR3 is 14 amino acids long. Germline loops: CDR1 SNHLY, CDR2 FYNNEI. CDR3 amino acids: CASSDGDLSYEQYF. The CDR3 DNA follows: TGTGCCAGCAGTGATGGAGACCTCTCCTACGAGCAGTACTTC.

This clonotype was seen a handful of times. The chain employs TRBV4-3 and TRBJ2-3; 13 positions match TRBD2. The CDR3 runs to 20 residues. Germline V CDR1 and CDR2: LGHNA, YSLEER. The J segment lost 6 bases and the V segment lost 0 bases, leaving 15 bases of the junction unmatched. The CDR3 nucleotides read TGCGCCAGCAGCCAAGATGGGTCGGGACTAGCGGGAAGGTGGAGGGATACGCAGTATTTT. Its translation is CASSQDGSGLAGRWRDTQYF.

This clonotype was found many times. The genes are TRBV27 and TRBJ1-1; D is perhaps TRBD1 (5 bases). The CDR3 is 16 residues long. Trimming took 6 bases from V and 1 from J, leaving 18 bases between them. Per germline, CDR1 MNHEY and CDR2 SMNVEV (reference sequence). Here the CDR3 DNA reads TGTGCCAGCAGCAGCCCAATGAAGGGGAGGAACACTGAAGCTTTCTTT. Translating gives CASSSPMKGRNTEAFF.

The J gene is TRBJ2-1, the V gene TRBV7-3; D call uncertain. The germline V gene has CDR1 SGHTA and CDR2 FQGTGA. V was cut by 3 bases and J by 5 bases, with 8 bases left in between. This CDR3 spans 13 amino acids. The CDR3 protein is CASSFRLDNEQFF. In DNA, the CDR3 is TGTGCCAGCAGCTTCCGACTGGACAATGAGCAGTTCTTC.

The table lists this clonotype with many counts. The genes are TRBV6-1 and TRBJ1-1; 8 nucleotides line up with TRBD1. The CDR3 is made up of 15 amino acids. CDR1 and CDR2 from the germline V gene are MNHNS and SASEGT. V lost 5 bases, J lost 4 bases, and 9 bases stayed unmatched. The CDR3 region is CASSYRTGLGTEAFF. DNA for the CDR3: TGTGCCAGCAGTTATAGGACAGGGCTCGGCACTGAAGCTTTCTTT.

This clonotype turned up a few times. This CDR3 is CSARDPSGRAYEQFF. Here the CDR3 DNA reads TGCAGTGCTAGAGATCCGAGCGGGAGAGCGTATGAGCAGTTCTTC. The genes are TRBV20-1 and TRBJ2-1, with TRBD2 matching 8 bases. The CDR3 is 15 residues long. Germline trimming cut 0 bases from V and 8 bases from J; bases unmatched to any gene: 9. Per germline, CDR1 DFQATT and CDR2 SNEGSKA (reference sequence).

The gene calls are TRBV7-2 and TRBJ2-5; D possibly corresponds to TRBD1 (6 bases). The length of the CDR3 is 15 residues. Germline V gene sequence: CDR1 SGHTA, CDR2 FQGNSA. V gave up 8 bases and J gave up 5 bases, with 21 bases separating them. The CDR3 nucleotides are TGTGCCAGCCTATCCCGGGACACCCCGAGGGAGACCCAGTACTTC. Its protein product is CASLSRDTPRETQYF.

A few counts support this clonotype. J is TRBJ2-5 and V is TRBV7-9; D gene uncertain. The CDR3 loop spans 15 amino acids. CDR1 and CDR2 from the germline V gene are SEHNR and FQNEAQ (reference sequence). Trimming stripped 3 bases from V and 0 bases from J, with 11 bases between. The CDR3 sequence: CASSFERQYQETQYF. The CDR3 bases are TGTGCCAGCAGCTTCGAGAGGCAGTACCAAGAGACCCAGTACTTC.

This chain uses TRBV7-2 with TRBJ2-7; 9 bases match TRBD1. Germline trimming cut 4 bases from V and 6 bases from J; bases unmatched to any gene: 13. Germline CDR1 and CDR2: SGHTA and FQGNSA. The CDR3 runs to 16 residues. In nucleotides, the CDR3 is TGTGCCAGCAGCTATATCCCCGGGACAGGGAAGGGCGAGCAGTACTTC. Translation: CASSYIPGTGKGEQYF.

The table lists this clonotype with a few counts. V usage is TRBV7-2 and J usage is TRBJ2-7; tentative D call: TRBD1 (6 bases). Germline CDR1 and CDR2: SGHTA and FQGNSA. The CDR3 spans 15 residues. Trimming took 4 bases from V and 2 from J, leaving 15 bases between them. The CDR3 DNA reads TGTGCCAGCAGCTCCGAGACAGGCTTTGCCTACGAGCAGTACTTC. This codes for CASSSETGFAYEQYF.

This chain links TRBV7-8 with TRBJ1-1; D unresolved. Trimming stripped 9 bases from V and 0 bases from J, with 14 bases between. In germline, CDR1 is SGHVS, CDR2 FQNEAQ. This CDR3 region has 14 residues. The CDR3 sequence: CASKIGPMNTEAFF. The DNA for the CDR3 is TGTGCCAGTAAGATCGGTCCCATGAACACTGAAGCTTTCTTT.

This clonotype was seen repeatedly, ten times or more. The CDR3 protein is CASSLGLGWADTQYF. The CDR3 nucleotides read TGTGCCAGCAGCTTAGGCCTAGGATGGGCAGATACGCAGTATTTT. The V and J genes are TRBV7-2 and TRBJ2-3; D unresolved. The ends were cut back, 1 base at V and 4 bases at J, with 12 bases in the middle. The length of the CDR3 is 15 residues. Germline CDR1 SGHTA, CDR2 FQGNSA.

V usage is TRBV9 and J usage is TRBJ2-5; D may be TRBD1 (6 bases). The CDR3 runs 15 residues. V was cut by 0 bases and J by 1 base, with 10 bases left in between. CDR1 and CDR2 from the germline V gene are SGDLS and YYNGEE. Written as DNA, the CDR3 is TGTGCCAGCAGCGTAGCCAGGGGACCCCAAGAGACCCAGTACTTC. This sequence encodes CASSVARGPQETQYF.

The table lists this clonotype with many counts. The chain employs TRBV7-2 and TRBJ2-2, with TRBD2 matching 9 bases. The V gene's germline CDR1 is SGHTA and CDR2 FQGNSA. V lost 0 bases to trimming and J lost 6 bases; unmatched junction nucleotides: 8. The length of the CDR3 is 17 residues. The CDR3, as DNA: TGTGCCAGCAGCTTAGCTAGCGGGAGATCAGTGGCCGGGGAGCTGTTTTTT. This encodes CASSLASGRSVAGELFF.

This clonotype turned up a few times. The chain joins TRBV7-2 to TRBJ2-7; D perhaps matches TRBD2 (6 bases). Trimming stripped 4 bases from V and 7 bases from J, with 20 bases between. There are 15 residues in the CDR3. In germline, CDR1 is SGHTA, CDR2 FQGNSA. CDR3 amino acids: CASSSYAGTAGEQYF. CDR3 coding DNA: TGTGCCAGCAGCTCCTACGCGGGGACTGCGGGGGAGCAGTACTTC.

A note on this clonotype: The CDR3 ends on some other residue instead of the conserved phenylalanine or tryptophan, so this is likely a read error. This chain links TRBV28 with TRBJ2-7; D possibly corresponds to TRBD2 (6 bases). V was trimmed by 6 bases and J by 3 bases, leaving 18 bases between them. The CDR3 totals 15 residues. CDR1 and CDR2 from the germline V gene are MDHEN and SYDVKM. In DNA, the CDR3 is TGTGCCAGCAGCCCAGGCGGGACGGAAGACTACGAGCAGTACCTC. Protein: CASSPGGTEDYEQYL.